One TCR beta chain is described in this entry. What this receptor recognizes is not known. Per-nucleotide qualities are absent, and no much larger clonotype sits a single base away. Library preparation was by UMI-ligation and nested PCR. The beta constant-region primer consisted of an equimolar mixture of two oligonucleotides that together covered TRBC1 and TRBC2. Four rounds of PCR were used to amplify ligated cDNA, with nested alpha and beta constant-region primers being used together with the SP2 primer. A single-stranded oligonucleotide bearing the SP2 primer plus a 12-nucleotide UMI was ligated onto the 3' end of the cDNA by T4 RNA ligase 1. Incubation of the ligation reaction lasted roughly 20-25 hours at 16 degrees C. PCR2 was typically performed as a SYBR Green qPCR and was stopped at a predetermined threshold so that over-amplification was prevented. Apart from the first purification, every purification step used Agencourt AMPure XP magnetic beads. Libraries were quantified by Qubit and checked on a TapeStation, where a main peak was expected near 650 bp. Pooled libraries were sequenced on an Illumina MiSeq using v2 2x251 paired-end kits, and typically roughly 0.85-2.3 million reads were obtained per sample. Each sample was pooled at around 4 nM, and roughly 4.5-7.5% PhiX was included to help cluster recognition. In the original analysis: FASTQ reads processed by Demultiplexor were assigned V and J genes by Decombinator through tag matching that tolerated a single base-pair mismatch. Collapsinator used UMIs to correct both sequencing errors and frequency errors arising from PCR heterogeneity. TCRs were translated and CDR3s were extracted from the conserved cysteine to the FGXG phenylalanine by CDR3Translator, with non-productive sequences being flagged. Repertoires were subsampled to equal numbers of UMI-defined TCRs before Gini, Shannon entropy and inverse Simpson indices were calculated. Within the linear range, a power law was fitted by maximum likelihood to the distributions of clonotype abundance. On one naive CD8 sample, the pipeline and MIGEC gave similar UMI counts, unique TCR numbers and clonal distributions. One analysis removed from the naive repertoire any naive TCRs that were also present in any memory subset from the same donor. Repertoires were searched for about 7,000 CMV-associated CDR3 sequences compiled from VDJdb and a published dataset. TCRdb applied fastp at Q25 and MiXCR to the public reads, then kept only in-frame beta chains. Here each entry gathers all rows of one CDR3 protein and keeps the most common genes and DNA. TCRdb's processing, not the authors', yielded these V and J calls. For this sample the table gives approximately 150,000 distinct CDR3 sequences, of which 20% to 25% were detected only once. The ten largest clones represent 0.11% of the sample.

The sample belongs to a study of naive and memory T cell subsets (dated by TCRdb to 2016 to 2017). Regarding the complete study: The study applied an open-source, UMI-based TCR alpha and beta sequencing pipeline to sorted naive and memory peripheral blood T cell subsets. The results of the functional CMV T cell responses matched the IgG serology results in every case. RNA was DNase-treated and reverse transcribed with TCR constant-region primers, mostly using SuperScript III.

From the second PCR step on, the TCR alpha and beta chain libraries were amplified in separate reactions. The CMV status of each donor was determined by measuring IFNgamma production from CD4+ T cells after fresh PBMCs had been stimulated overnight with CMV viral lysate. CD4 T cells were positively selected using Miltenyi beads, after which CD8 T cells were positively selected from the CD4-negative fraction. Cells stained for CD3, CD4, CD8, CD45RA, CD27 and a live/dead dye were sorted on a BD Aria II into four subsets by CD45RA and CD27. Blood came from a few healthy volunteers, each fractionated into CD4 and CD8 T cells and then into four differentiation subsets. About 110 ml of peripheral blood was collected from each donor, and PBMC were isolated from the blood using Ficoll-Paque PLUS density-gradient centrifugation. After sorting, cells were lysed in RLT buffer, RNA was extracted using a Qiagen RNeasy kit, and the extracted RNA was stored at -80 degrees C.

Beyond this particular receptor, the publication reports: After error correction, only a single occurrence was seen for over 95% of naive TCR sequences, so much steeper abundance distributions were produced than in memory subsets. The repertoire findings for the naive and memory subsets could not be validated against a ground truth, as none was available. In both CD4 and CD8 cells, going from naive through CM, EM and EMRA, the Gini index went up while Shannon and inverse Simpson diversity went down. RNA-based TCR counts may be influenced by expression changes linked to T cell activation and differentiation. The abundance of TCRs followed a power law with an exponent that differed between naive and memory subsets yet stayed consistent across the three individuals. A few larger clonotypes were found in naive repertoires, especially CD8, and these larger clonotypes were possibly memory cells re-expressing CD45RA. A clonotype was defined as a single alpha or beta chain sequence rather than as a paired alpha/beta receptor.

The germline V gene specifies SGHAT as CDR1 and FQNNGV as CDR2. From the cysteine up to the phenylalanine, the CDR3 has a length of 14 residues. Just the 42-base CDR3 DNA is kept, in frame starting at base 1. Cut back by 0 bases and 5 bases, the V and J ends lie 10 bases apart. The sequence came from a human donor in good health. Specimen: naive CD4+ T cells from blood. Reading the label with the study, this specimen's cell subset or site is: naive T cells, CD45RA high CD27+. The chain is assembled from TRBV11-2 and TRBJ1-2; the D gene cannot be named for sure. The sequence in DNA is TGTGCCAGCAGCTTAGATGCGACGGAATATGGCTACACCTTC. Its translation reads: CASSLDATEYGYTF.